A single T cell receptor (beta chain) is shown here with its context. Repertoires were generated with immunoSEQ multiplex PCR, while TCRdb's copy carries only in-frame clones and drops some. Of 59,000 or so clones listed, around 81% are singletons. CDR3 length: 16 residues. The J segment lost 5 bases and the V segment lost 5 bases, leaving 12 bases of the junction unmatched. From germline, CDR1 is SGHTA and CDR2 FQGNSA. This entry is derived from a study of blood T cell repertoires in COVID-19. Study context: The United States, Italy and Spain provided the acute and convalescent COVID-19 samples.

The chain links TRBV7-2 to TRBJ2-7; 10 nucleotides agree with TRBD1. The sequenced sample consisted of peripheral blood. The TCR originated in a woman of 80 years or more with active or convalescent COVID-19. CDR3 loop: CASSRGQGTSRDEQYF. The CDR3 DNA reads TGTGCCAGCAGCAGGGGACAGGGGACAAGCAGGGACGAGCAGTACTTC.